This entry describes one T cell receptor (beta chain). What it binds is unknown. This specimen belongs to a study of cytomegalovirus exposure and HLA in healthy donors. Data came from immunoSEQ multiplex PCR; TCRdb stores just in-frame clones and leaves some out. The data show 150,000 or so clones, about 91% seen once. V lost 1 base and J lost 0, with 14 bases in between. The CDR3 sequence is 17 residues long. CDR1 SGHAT and CDR2 FQNNGV come from the germline V gene. Broader study findings: In vitro data verified three CMV-associated chains as specific for CMV antigens.

This chain joins TRBV11-2 and TRBJ2-3; D might be TRBD2 (5 bases). This clonotype was sampled from a woman aged 18-29 years in good health and CMV-seropositive. Input material: PBMCs. The CDR3 coding sequence is TGTGCCAGCAGCTTAGGAACCCATCGGGGAAGCACAGATACGCAGTATTTT. It encodes CASSLGTHRGSTDTQYF.